Reported below is one T cell receptor beta chain. Its antigen is not identified. This CDR3 comprises 15 residues. Germline lookup yields CDR1 MGHRA and CDR2 YSYEKL. J lost 9 bases, V lost 3 bases, and 8 bases had no gene match. This sample was taken from a study of shared clonotypes between healthy human individuals. Data came from immunoSEQ multiplex PCR; TCRdb stores just in-frame clones and leaves some out. This table holds about 2 million clones, 95% found once. Study-wide points: A handful of donors held about 5% of naive CD4 clonotypes in common.

J is TRBJ1-6 and V is TRBV4-1, with 7 bases lining up with TRBD1. Sequencing was performed on naive CD4+ T cells sorted from blood. Documented subset: CD45RA+ positively selected. The origin of this receptor is a man aged 18-30 years in good health. CDR3 sequence (DNA): TGCGCCAGCAGCCAGAAGCAGGGGGTCTCTTCACCCCTCCACTTT. Residues: CASSQKQGVSSPLHF.